The clone carrying this T cell receptor beta chain was recorded many times. Germline CDR1 reads KGHDR; CDR2 reads SFDVKD. This CDR3 spans 14 amino acids. V was shortened by 9 bases and J by 5 bases, with 19 bases between the two germline ends. This sample was taken from a study of response to subunit inactivated influenza vaccine. A single record per CDR3 protein comes from TCRdb applying MiXCR to the RT-PCR reads. The data contain 500,000 to 600,000 distinct CDR3 sequences, roughly 12% of them singletons. The data were also submitted as part of a second study, on T cells expressing NK-cell markers. That paper states: Making the TCR beta cDNA relied on 5'RACE template switching with UMIs. HCMV specificity was not established for the expanded NKG2C+ T cell clones.

The sequence derives from a man in his fifties who received an inactivated influenza vaccine. V usage is TRBV24-1 and J usage is TRBJ2-7; D is possibly TRBD1 or TRBD2 (5 bases each). Sequencing was performed on PBMCs from blood, taken on the day of vaccination. CDR3 in amino acids: CATGDPYAFDEQYF. The CDR3 coding sequence is TGTGCCACCGGGGACCCGTACGCTTTTGACGAGCAGTACTTC.